This T cell receptor (beta chain) derives from a study of T cell responses to AZD1222 COVID-19 vaccine. This clone has only one observation. Its antigen is not identified. Overall study results and limits: Of spike-specific TCRs, nearly half reportedly target regions left unmutated in variants.

This CDR3 spans 14 amino acids. CDR1 and CDR2 from the germline V gene are LNHNV and YYDKDF (reference sequence). V shed 4 bases and J shed 2 bases, with 10 bases lying between them. Here immunoSEQ multiplex PCR was the method, and the copy in TCRdb shows in-frame clones only, minus some. The table records more than 90,000 clones, approximately 90% of them present only once. The receptor's source is an adult who received the AZD1222 COVID-19 vaccine. The chain is built from TRBV15 and TRBJ2-3, with a weak D call TRBD2 (6 bases). Material: peripheral blood, obtained 28 days after the second AZD1222 dose. CDR3 nucleotide sequence: TGTGCCACCAGCATTCGGCGGGACACAGATACGCAGTATTTT. Protein sequence: CATSIRRDTDTQYF.